The clone carrying this T cell receptor beta chain was detected only once. The treatment denotes: 15 to 20 received Ad26.COV2.S at low or high dose, single or two shots; about 5 received placebo; per-sample allocation not given. Specimen acquisition occurred on day 63 following the initial vaccine or placebo injection. This Boston cohort included adults aged 18-55 years. Vaccine was an Ad26 vector expressing Wuhan-strain SARS-CoV-2 spike. The sample comes from a study of Ad26.COV2.S vaccination and SARS-CoV-2 variants. Data came from immunoSEQ multiplex PCR; TCRdb stores just in-frame clones and leaves some out. Here the sample spans about 470,000 clones, about 90% being singletons. The clonotype was recovered from a person aged 18-65 years who received the Ad26.COV2.S COVID-19 vaccine or a placebo. The sample in question was peripheral blood, obtained in a trial of Ad26.COV2.S vaccine versus placebo.

The CDR3 region has the DNA TGTGCCAGCAGCTCCCCCCGCAGAACAGATACGCAGTATTTT. This gives the protein CASSSPRRTDTQYF. V is TRBV7-9 and J is TRBJ2-3; no firm D call. V lost 4 bases and J 3 bases, leaving 11 bases between the germline ends. The CDR3 spans 14 residues. Germline loops: CDR1 SEHNR, CDR2 FQNEAQ (reference sequence). Complete variable domain (other parts from reference TRBV7-9 and TRBJ2-3): DTGVSQNPRHKITKRGQNVTFRCDPISEHNRLYWYRQTLGQGPEFLTYFQNEAQLEKSRLLSDRFSAERPKGSFSTLEIQRTEQGDSAMYLCASSSPRRTDTQYFGPGTRLTVL.